This T cell receptor (beta chain) is drawn from a study of shared clonotypes between healthy human individuals. Whole-study context: Three CD4 naive, three CD4 memory, two CD8 naive and one CD8 memory plate were used per donor.

This clone was detected only a few times. The target antigen is unknown. Only in-frame clones appear in the TCRdb table, and some are missing; sequencing was by immunoSEQ multiplex PCR. The sample has 2 million to 2.5 million clones, 90% to 95% seen once. In germline, CDR1 is SGDLS, CDR2 YYNGEE. Trimming pared 3 bases from V and 4 bases from J, leaving 13 bases between. CDR3 size: 14 residues. Study-wide findings and caveats: Naive subsets, compared against memory subsets, generally had larger estimated richness values.

Partitioning of CD4+ cells yielded a CD45RA+ naive subset and a CD45RA-negative memory subset. This chain joins TRBV9 and TRBJ2-5; D possibly corresponds to TRBD1 (6 bases). Sequencing was performed on naive CD4+ T cells from PBMCs. The subset was: CD45RA+ positively selected. The TCR sequence derives from a young man in good health. Some clones in this sample may be carry-over from other donors' samples. CDR3 protein: CASSATTGPETQYF. CDR3 DNA: TGTGCCAGCAGCGCAACGACAGGTCCAGAGACCCAGTACTTC.